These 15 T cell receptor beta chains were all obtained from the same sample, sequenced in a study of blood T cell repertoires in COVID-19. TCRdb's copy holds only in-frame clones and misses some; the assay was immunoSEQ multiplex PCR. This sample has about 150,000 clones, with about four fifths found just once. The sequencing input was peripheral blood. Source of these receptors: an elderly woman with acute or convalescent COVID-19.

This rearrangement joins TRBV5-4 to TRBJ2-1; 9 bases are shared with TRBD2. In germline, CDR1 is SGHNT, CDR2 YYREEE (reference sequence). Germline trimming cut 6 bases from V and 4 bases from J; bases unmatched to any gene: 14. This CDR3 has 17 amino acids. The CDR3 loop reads CASTLGDSGSGYNEQFF. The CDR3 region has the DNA TGTGCCAGCACCCTAGGGGATAGCGGGAGTGGTTACAATGAGCAGTTCTTC.

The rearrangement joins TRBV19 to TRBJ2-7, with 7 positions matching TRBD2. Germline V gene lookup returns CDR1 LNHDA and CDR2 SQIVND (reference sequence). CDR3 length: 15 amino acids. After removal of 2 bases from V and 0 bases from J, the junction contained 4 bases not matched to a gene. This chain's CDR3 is CASSISREGSYEQYF. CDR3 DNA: TGTGCCAGTAGTATATCCAGGGAGGGCTCCTACGAGCAGTACTTC.

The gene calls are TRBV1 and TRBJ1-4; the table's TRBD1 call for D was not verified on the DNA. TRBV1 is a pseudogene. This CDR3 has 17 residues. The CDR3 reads CTSSQDPIGATNEKLFF. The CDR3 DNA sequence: TGCACCAGCAGCCAAGATCCTATAGGGGCAACTAATGAAAAACTGTTTTTT.

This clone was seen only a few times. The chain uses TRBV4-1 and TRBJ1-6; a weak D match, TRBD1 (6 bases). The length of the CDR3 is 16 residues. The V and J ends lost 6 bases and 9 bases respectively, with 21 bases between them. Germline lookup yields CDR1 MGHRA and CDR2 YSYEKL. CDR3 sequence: CASRQSNRVIGSPLHF. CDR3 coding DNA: TGCGCCAGCAGACAGAGCAACAGGGTAATCGGTTCACCCCTCCACTTT.

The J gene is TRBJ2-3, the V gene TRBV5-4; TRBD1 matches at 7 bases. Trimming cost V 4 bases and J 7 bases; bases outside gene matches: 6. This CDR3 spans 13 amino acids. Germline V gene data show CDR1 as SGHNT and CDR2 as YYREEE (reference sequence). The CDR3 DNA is TGTGCCAGCAGCCTCGGCAGGGGGAATACGCAGTATTTT. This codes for CASSLGRGNTQYF.

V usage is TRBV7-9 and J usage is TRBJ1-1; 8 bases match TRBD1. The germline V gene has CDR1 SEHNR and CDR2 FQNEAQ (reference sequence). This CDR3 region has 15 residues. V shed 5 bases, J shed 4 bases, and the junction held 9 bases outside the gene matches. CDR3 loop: CASSRGQGAVTEAFF. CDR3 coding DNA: TGTGCCAGCAGCCGAGGGCAGGGGGCTGTCACTGAAGCTTTCTTT. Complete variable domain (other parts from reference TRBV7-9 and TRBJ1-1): DTGVSQNPRHKITKRGQNVTFRCDPISEHNRLYWYRQTLGQGPEFLTYFQNEAQLEKSRLLSDRFSAERPKGSFSTLEIQRTEQGDSAMYLCASSRGQGAVTEAFFGQGTRLTVV.

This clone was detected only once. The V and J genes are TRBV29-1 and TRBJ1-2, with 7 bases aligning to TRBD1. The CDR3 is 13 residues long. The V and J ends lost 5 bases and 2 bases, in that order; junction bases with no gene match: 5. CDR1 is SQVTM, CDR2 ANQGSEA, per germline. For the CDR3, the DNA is TGCAGCGTTTCGCCGGGACAGAACTATGGCTACACCTTC. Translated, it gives CSVSPGQNYGYTF. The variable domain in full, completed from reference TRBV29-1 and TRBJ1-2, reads SAVISQKPSRDICQRGTSLTIQCQVDSQVTMMFWYRQQPGQSLTLIATANQGSEATYESGFVIDKFPISRPNLTFSTLTVSNMSPEDSSIYLCSVSPGQNYGYTFGSGTRLTVV.

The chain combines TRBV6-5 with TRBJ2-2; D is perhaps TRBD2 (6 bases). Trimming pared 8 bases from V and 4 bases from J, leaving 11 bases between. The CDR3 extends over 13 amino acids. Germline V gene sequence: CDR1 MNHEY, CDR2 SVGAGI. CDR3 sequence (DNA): TGTGCCAGCCGCGGGGTGGTCACCGGGGAGCTGTTTTTT. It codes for CASRGVVTGELFF.

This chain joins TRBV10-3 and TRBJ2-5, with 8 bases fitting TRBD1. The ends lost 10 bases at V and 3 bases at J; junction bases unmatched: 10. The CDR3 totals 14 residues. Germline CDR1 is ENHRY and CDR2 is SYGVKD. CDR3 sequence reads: CATEQRQGKETQYF. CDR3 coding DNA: TGTGCCACCGAGCAGAGACAGGGGAAAGAGACCCAGTACTTC.

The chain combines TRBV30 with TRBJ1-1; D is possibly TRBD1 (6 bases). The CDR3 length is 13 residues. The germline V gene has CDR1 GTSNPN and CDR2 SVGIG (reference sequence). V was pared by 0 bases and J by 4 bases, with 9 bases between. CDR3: CAWSVTRGTEAFF. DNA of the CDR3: TGTGCCTGGAGTGTAACCAGGGGCACTGAAGCTTTCTTT.

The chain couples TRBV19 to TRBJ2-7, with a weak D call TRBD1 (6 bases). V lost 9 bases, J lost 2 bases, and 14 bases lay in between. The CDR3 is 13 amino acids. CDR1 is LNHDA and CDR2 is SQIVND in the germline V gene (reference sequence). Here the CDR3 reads CASSNRAAYEQYF. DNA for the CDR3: TGTGCCAGCTCAAACAGGGCCGCCTACGAGCAGTACTTC.

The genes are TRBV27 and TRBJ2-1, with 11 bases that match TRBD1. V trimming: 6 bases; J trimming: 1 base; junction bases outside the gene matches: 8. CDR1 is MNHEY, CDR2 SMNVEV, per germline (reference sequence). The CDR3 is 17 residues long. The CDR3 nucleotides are TGTGCCAGCAGATCACTCGGGACAGGGGGGTCCTACAATGAGCAGTTCTTC. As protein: CASRSLGTGGSYNEQFF.

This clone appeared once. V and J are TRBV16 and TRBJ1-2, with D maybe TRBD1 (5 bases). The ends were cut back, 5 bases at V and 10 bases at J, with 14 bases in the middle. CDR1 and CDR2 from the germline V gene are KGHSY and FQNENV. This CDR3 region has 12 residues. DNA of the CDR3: TGTGCCAGCAGCTTAATCCAGGGTTTCTACACCTTC. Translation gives CASSLIQGFYTF.

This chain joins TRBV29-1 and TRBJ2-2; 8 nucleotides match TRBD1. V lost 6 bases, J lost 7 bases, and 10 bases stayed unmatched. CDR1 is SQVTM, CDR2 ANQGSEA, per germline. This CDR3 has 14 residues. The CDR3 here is CSVGRTGSVGELFF. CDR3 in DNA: TGCAGCGTAGGCAGGACAGGGTCGGTCGGGGAGCTGTTTTTT.

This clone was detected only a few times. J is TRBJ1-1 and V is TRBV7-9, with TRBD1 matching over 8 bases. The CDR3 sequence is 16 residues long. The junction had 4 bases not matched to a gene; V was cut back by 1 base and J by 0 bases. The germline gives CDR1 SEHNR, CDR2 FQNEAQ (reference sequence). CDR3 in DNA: TGTGCCAGCAGCTTAGGGTCAGGGGGCGTGAACACTGAAGCTTTCTTT. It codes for CASSLGSGGVNTEAFF.